This record covers a single T cell receptor (beta chain). The record originates from a study of blood T cell repertoires in COVID-19. Study-wide background: Nucleic acid was either cDNA or gDNA, and it came from T cells, B-cell-depleted T cells, or PBMCs.

Per the original data handling: By means of reference gene primer amplification, nucleated cell counts were estimated. The table came from immunoSEQ multiplex PCR; TCRdb's copy has only in-frame clones and leaves some out. That table furnishes V, J and clone size, whereas the DNA furnished D and trimming. This sample has some 100,000 clones, with around 86% found just once. Trimming took 3 bases from V and 7 from J, leaving 5 bases between them. The CDR3 runs 11 residues. In germline, CDR1 is SGHNT, CDR2 YYREEE (reference sequence). J is TRBJ2-1 and V is TRBV5-4, with no clear D. Sequenced sample: peripheral blood. This clonotype was sampled from a man in his forties or fifties with acute or convalescent COVID-19. The CDR3 spells CASSSMNEQFF. The CDR3 nucleotides read TGTGCCAGCAGCTCCATGAATGAGCAGTTCTTC.